This TCR beta chain was identified during a study of cytomegalovirus exposure and HLA in healthy donors. Study-level results: In an earlier analysis, most TCR beta V segments were productive about 87% or about 30% of the time.

Turning to this clone: Its antigen is unknown.

Researchers ran the PCR with 60 Vbeta and 13 Jbeta primers. The protocol was immunoSEQ multiplex PCR, while the TCRdb copy is restricted to in-frame clones and leaves out a portion. The profile shows 210,000 or so clones, about three quarters of them singletons. CDR1 is SGHNT, CDR2 YYREEE, per germline (reference sequence). The CDR3 runs 15 residues. V shed 0 bases and J 3 bases; nucleotides not matched to a gene: 5. The sample comprised PBMCs. The V and J genes are TRBV5-4 and TRBJ2-7; 8 bases agree with TRBD2. The clonotype was recovered from a boy aged 5-17 years in good health and CMV-seronegative. The CDR3 DNA reads as TGTGCCAGCAGCTTGGGAGCGGGAGACTTCTACGAGCAGTACTTC. Amino acid sequence: CASSLGAGDFYEQYF. The full variable domain, in which reference TRBV5-4 and TRBJ2-7 provide the parts outside the CDR3, is ETGVTQSPTHLIKTRGQQVTLRCSSQSGHNTVSWYQQALGQGPQFIFQYYREEENGRGNFPPRFSGLQFPNYSSELNVNALELDDSALYLCASSLGAGDFYEQYFGPGTRLTVT.